Listed here are 13 T cell receptor beta chains from one sample, sequenced in a study of early T cells in non-severe SARS-CoV-2 infection. TCRdb reanalysed the 5' RACE reads using MiXCR and keeps one entry per CDR3 protein. The sample has about 110,000 distinct CDR3 sequences; 9.5% to 13% are singletons. The material sequenced was whole blood. These receptors all stem from an adult who was a healthcare worker with PCR-confirmed SARS-CoV-2 infection or an uninfected control (not recorded which).

This clonotype was recorded many times. V and J are TRBV5-5 and TRBJ1-2; 7 bases align to TRBD1. This CDR3 is built from 16 residues. V lost 2 bases and J lost 0; bases outside the gene matches: 7. Germline CDR1 reads SGHKS; CDR2 reads YYEKEE (reference sequence). The CDR3 is CASSFEGAPANYGYTF. The CDR3 coding sequence is TGTGCCAGCAGCTTCGAGGGGGCTCCAGCTAACTATGGCTACACCTTC.

In its sample, this clonotype is medium-sized. The chain employs TRBV3-1 and TRBJ2-1, with TRBD1 as a possible D gene (5 bases). V was trimmed by 0 bases and J by 7 bases, leaving 16 bases between them. The germline gives CDR1 LGHDT, CDR2 YNNKEL (reference sequence). The CDR3 is made up of 16 amino acids. Here the CDR3 reads CASSQEERMQGNEQFF. In DNA form, the CDR3 reads TGTGCCAGCAGCCAAGAAGAGAGGATGCAGGGAAATGAGCAGTTCTTC.

Only a few counts were recorded for this clonotype. V usage is TRBV10-3 and J usage is TRBJ2-7, with 8 bases matching TRBD1. The V and J ends lost 4 bases and 5 bases, in that order; junction bases with no gene match: 7. Per the germline V gene, CDR1 is ENHRY and CDR2 is SYGVKD. The CDR3 runs to 14 residues. The CDR3 region has the DNA TGTGCCATCAGTGTCGACAGGGGCGGGAACGAGCAGTACTTC. As protein: CAISVDRGGNEQYF.

The chain has TRBV7-9 and TRBJ1-1; the D gene is possibly TRBD1 (5 bases). CDR1 and CDR2 from the germline V gene are SEHNR and FQNEAQ (reference sequence). This CDR3 is 16 amino acids long. V lost 5 bases and J 0 bases, leaving 16 bases between the germline ends. The CDR3 nucleotides are TGTGCCAGCAGCCCCAAGGGGTCCGCCTTGAACACTGAAGCTTTCTTT. Amino acid sequence: CASSPKGSALNTEAFF.

This clonotype has ten or more counts. This chain links TRBV28 with TRBJ2-7; tentative D call: TRBD2 (5 bases). The CDR3 is 12 residues long. Trimming took off 10 bases at V and 6 bases at J, with 16 bases between the two ends. CDR1 and CDR2 (germline): MDHEN, SYDVKM. The CDR3 sequence: CATGTTKSEQYF. The CDR3 region has the DNA TGTGCCACCGGTACGACTAAGAGCGAGCAGTACTTC.

This clonotype turned up a few times. The chain carries TRBV13 and TRBJ1-5, with D possibly matching TRBD1 (5 bases). The CDR3 is 15 amino acids. The V end was cut by 2 bases, the J end by 1 base, with 9 bases between. Germline loops: CDR1 PRHDT, CDR2 FYEKMQ (reference sequence). DNA for the CDR3: TGTGCCAGCAGCTTACGGGGGGTAAGCAATCAGCCCCAGCATTTT. Its translation: CASSLRGVSNQPQHF.

The chain joins TRBV27 to TRBJ2-4, with D possibly TRBD2 on 6 matching bases. CDR1 is MNHEY, CDR2 SMNVEV, per germline (reference sequence). Trimming cost V 1 base and J 10 bases, with 14 bases left between them. CDR3 length: 14 amino acids. The CDR3 is CASSLFTSPGIQYF. CDR3 DNA: TGTGCCAGCAGTTTATTTACTAGCCCCGGGATTCAGTACTTC.

The rearrangement links TRBV11-2 to TRBJ1-1, with D tentatively TRBD1 (6 bases). Trimming removed 5 bases at V and 5 bases at J, with 15 bases between. Germline V CDR1 and CDR2: SGHAT, FQNNGV. The length of the CDR3 is 14 residues. Written as DNA, the CDR3 is TGTGCCAGCAGCCCCCGAGGGGGTTTTACTGAAGCTTTCTTT. It codes for CASSPRGGFTEAFF.

This clonotype has a handful of counts. V usage is TRBV20-1 and J usage is TRBJ2-5; 9 bases map to TRBD1. The trim removed 1 base at V and 4 bases at J, leaving 4 bases unmatched. This CDR3 spans 14 amino acids. Per the germline V gene, CDR1 is DFQATT and CDR2 is SNEGSKA (reference sequence). The CDR3, as DNA: TGCAGTGCTAGAGGACTGACAGGGGGAGAGACCCAGTACTTC. This sequence encodes CSARGLTGGETQYF.

In its sample, this clonotype was seen many times. The chain is built from TRBV11-3 and TRBJ2-5, with D uncertain. CDR1 and CDR2 (germline): SGHNT, YENEEA. V lost 0 bases and J 3 bases, leaving 5 bases between the germline ends. The CDR3 sequence is 13 residues long. For the CDR3, the DNA is TGTGCCAGCAGCTTAGAGACGAAAGAGACCCAGTACTTC. This codes for CASSLETKETQYF.

This clonotype was detected ten times or more. The CDR3 DNA reads as TGTGCCAGCAGCTCGGTTCATTCGGTGGCTGAGACCCAGTACTTC. This codes for CASSSVHSVAETQYF. The chain carries TRBV11-2 and TRBJ2-5; no reliable D call. Trimming took 4 bases from V and 5 from J, leaving 17 bases between them. The length of the CDR3 is 15 residues. Germline loops: CDR1 SGHAT, CDR2 FQNNGV.

This chain joins TRBV11-3 and TRBJ1-6, with D perhaps TRBD1 (5 bases). Trimming cost V 2 bases and J 14 bases, with 25 bases left between them. Germline lookup yields CDR1 SGHNT and CDR2 YENEEA. This CDR3 is built from 17 residues. CDR3 protein: CASSLISGTGFAGTLHF. The CDR3 nucleotides read TGTGCCAGCAGCTTAATTTCCGGGACGGGATTCGCCGGGACCCTCCACTTT.

This clonotype was detected ten times or more. The CDR3 bases are TGCGCCAGCAGCCAAGCAGGCGGGGGGCGGGTTAATGAGCAGTTCTTC. It encodes CASSQAGGGRVNEQFF. The rearrangement uses TRBV4-1 and TRBJ2-1; 8 bases are a match to TRBD2. The junction had 9 bases not matched to a gene; V was cut back by 1 base and J by 7 bases. The CDR3 runs to 16 residues. Per the germline V gene, CDR1 is MGHRA and CDR2 is YSYEKL.